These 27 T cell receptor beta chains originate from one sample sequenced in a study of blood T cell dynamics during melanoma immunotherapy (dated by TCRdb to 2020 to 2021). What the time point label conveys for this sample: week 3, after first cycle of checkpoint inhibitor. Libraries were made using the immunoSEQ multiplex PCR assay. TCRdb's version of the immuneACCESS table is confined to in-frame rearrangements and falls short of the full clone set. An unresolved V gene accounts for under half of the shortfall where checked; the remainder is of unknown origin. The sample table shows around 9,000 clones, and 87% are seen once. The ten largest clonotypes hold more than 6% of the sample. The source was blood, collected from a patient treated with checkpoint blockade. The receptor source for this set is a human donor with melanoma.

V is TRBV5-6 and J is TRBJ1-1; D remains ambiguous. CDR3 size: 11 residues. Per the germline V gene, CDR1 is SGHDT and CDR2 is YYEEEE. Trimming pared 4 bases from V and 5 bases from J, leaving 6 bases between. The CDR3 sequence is CASSQRTEAFF. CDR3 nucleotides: TGTGCCAGCAGCCAACGTACTGAAGCTTTCTTT. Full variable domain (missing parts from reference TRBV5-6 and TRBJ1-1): DAGVTQSPTHLIKTRGQQVTLRCSPKSGHDTVSWYQQALGQGPQFIFQYYEEEERQRGNFPDRFSGHQFPNYSSELNVNALLLGDSALYLCASSQRTEAFFGQGTRLTVV.

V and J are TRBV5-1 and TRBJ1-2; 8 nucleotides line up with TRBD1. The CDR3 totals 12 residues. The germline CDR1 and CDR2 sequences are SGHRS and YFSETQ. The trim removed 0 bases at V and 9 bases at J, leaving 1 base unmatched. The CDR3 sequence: CASSLGQGRYTF. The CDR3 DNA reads TGCGCCAGCAGCTTGGGACAGGGGCGCTACACCTTC.

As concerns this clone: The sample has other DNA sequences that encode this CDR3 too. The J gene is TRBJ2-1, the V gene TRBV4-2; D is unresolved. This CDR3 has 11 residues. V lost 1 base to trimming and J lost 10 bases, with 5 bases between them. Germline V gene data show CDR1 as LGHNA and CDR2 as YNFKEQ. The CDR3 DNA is TGTGCCAGCAGCCAAGTGAACGAGCAGTTCTTC. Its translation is CASSQVNEQFF.

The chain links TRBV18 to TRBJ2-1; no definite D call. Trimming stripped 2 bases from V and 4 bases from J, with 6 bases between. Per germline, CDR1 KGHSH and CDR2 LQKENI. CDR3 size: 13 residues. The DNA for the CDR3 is TGTGCCAGCTCACCAGGCCTTTACAATGAGCAGTTCTTC. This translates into CASSPGLYNEQFF. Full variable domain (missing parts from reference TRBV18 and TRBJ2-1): NAGVMQNPRHLVRRRGQEARLRCSPMKGHSHVYWYRQLPEEGLKFMVYLQKENIIDESGMPKERFSAEFPKEGPSILRIQQVVRGDSAAYFCASSPGLYNEQFFGPGTRLTVL.

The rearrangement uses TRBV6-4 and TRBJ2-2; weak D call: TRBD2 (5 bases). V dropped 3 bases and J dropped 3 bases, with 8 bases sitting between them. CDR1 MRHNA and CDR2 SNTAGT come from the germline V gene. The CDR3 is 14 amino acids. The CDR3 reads CASSEAADTGELFF. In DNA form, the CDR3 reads TGTGCCAGCAGTGAAGCGGCAGACACCGGGGAGCTGTTTTTT.

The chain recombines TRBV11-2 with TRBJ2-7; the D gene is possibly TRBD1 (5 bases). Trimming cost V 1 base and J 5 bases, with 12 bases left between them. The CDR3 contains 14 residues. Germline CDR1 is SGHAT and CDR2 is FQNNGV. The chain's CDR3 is CASSLVQGTHEQYF. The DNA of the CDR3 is TGTGCCAGCAGCTTAGTGCAGGGTACCCACGAGCAGTACTTC.

The CDR3 DNA reads TGTGCCAGCAGCGAGGGGACGGGCAGTTTCCCTCGGGAGACCCAGTACTTC. It translates to CASSEGTGSFPRETQYF. The chain carries TRBV11-2 and TRBJ2-5, with D perhaps being TRBD1 or TRBD2 (5 bases each). CDR1 and CDR2 from the germline V gene are SGHAT and FQNNGV. Trimming took 5 bases from V and 5 from J, leaving 24 bases between them. The CDR3 runs 17 residues. Supplemented by reference TRBV11-2 and TRBJ2-5, the full variable domain reads EAGVAQSPRYKIIEKRQSVAFWCNPISGHATLYWYQQILGQGPKLLIQFQNNGVVDDSQLPKDRFSAERLKGVDSTLKIQPAKLEDSAVYLCASSEGTGSFPRETQYFGPGTRLLVL.

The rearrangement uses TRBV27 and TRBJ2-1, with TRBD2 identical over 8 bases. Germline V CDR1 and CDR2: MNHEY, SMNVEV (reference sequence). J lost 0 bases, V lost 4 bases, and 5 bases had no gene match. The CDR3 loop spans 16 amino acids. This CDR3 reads CASSSTLADSYNEQFF. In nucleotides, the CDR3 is TGTGCCAGCAGTTCCACACTAGCGGACTCCTACAATGAGCAGTTCTTC.

CDR3 residues: CASRLGAGIQSEQFF. The DNA for the CDR3 is TGTGCCAGCCGCCTGGGAGCCGGGATACAATCTGAGCAGTTCTTC. The V call is TRBV18, the J call TRBJ2-1; D might be TRBD2 (5 bases). CDR1 is KGHSH, CDR2 LQKENI, per germline. The V end was cut by 8 bases, the J end by 9 bases, with 23 bases between. The CDR3 consists of 15 residues.

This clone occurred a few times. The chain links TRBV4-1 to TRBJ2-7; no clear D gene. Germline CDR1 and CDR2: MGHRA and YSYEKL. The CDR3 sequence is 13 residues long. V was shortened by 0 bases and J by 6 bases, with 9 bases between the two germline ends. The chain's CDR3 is CASSQDPVLEQYF. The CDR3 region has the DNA TGCGCCAGCAGCCAAGACCCAGTGCTCGAGCAGTACTTC.

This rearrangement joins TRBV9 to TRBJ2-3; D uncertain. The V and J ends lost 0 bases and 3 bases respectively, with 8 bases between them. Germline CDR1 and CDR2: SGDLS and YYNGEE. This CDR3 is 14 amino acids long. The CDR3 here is CASSVGPVTDTQYF. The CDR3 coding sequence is TGTGCCAGCAGCGTAGGGCCAGTTACAGATACGCAGTATTTT.

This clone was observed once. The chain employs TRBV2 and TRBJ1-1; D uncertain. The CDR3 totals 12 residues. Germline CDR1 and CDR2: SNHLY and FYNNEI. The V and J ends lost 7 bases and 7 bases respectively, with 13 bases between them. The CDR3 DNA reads TGTGCCAGCAACCTAGGGTACGGTGAAGCTTTCTTT. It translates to CASNLGYGEAFF.

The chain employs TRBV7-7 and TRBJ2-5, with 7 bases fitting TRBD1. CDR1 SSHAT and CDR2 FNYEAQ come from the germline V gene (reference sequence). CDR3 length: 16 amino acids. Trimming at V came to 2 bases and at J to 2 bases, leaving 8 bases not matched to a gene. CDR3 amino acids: CASSLSFGTAQETQYF. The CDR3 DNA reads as TGTGCCAGCAGCTTATCGTTTGGGACAGCGCAAGAGACCCAGTACTTC.

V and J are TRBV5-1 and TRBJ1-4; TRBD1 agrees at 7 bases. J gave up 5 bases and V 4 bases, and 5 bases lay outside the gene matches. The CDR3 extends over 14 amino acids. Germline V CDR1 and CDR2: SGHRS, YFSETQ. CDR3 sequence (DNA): TGCGCCAGCAGCCCACTGGACAGGAATGAAAAACTGTTTTTT. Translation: CASSPLDRNEKLFF. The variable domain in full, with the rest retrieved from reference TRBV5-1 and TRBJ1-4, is KAGVTQTPRYLIKTRGQQVTLSCSPISGHRSVSWYQQTPGQGLQFLFEYFSETQRNKGNFPGRFSGRQFSNSRSEMNVSTLELGDSALYLCASSPLDRNEKLFFGSGTQLSVL.

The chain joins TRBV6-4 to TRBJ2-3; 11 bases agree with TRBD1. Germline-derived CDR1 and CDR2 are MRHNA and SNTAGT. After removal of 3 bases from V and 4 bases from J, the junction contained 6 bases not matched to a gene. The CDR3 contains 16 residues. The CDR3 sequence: CASSEAGTGGSDTQYF. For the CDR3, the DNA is TGTGCCAGCAGTGAGGCCGGGACAGGGGGTTCAGATACGCAGTATTTT.

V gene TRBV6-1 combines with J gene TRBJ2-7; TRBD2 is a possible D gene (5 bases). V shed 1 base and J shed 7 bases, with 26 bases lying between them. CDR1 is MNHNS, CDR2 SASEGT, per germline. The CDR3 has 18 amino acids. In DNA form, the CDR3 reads TGTGCCAGCAGTGAAGGCATCCCGGGCGGGTCCTACCTGCCGGAGCAGTACTTC. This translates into CASSEGIPGGSYLPEQYF.

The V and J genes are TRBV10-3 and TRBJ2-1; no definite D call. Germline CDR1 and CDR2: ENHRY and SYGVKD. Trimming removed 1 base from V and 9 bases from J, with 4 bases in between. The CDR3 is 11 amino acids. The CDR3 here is CAISEWGEQFF. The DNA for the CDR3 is TGTGCCATCAGTGAGTGGGGTGAGCAGTTCTTC.

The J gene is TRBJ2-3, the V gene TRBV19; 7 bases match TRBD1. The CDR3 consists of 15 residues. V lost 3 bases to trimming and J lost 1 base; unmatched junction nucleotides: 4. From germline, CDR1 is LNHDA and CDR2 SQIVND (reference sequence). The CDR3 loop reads CASSMVGTGTDTQYF. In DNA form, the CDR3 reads TGTGCCAGTAGTATGGTTGGGACAGGCACAGATACGCAGTATTTT.

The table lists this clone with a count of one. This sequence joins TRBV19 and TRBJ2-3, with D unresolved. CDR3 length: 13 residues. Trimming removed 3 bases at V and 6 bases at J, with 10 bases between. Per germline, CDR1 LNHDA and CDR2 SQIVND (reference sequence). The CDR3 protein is CASSIGVGDTQYF. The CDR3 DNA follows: TGTGCCAGTAGTATTGGCGTGGGGGATACGCAGTATTTT.

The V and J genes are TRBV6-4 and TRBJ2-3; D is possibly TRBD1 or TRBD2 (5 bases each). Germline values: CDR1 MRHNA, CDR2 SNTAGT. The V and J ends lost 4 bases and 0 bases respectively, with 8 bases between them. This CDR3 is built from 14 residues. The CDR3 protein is CASSGEGSTDTQYF. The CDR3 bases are TGTGCCAGCAGTGGTGAGGGGAGCACAGATACGCAGTATTTT.

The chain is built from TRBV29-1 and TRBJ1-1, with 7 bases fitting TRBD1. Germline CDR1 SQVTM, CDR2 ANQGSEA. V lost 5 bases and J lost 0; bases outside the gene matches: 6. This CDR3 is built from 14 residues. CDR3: CSVYGQAVNTEAFF. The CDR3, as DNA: TGCAGCGTTTACGGACAGGCTGTGAACACTGAAGCTTTCTTT.

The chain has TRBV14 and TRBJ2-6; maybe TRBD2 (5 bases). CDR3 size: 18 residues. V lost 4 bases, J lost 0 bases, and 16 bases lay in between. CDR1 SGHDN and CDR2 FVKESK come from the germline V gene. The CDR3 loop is CASSPRWSGTSGANVLTF. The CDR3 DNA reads TGTGCCAGCAGCCCCAGATGGTCGGGAACCTCTGGGGCCAACGTCCTGACTTTC. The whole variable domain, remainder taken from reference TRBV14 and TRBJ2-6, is EAGVTQFPSHSVIEKGQTVTLRCDPISGHDNLYWYRRVMGKEIKFLLHFVKESKQDESGMPNNRFLAERTGGTYSTLKVQPAELEDSGVYFCASSPRWSGTSGANVLTFGAGSRLTVL.

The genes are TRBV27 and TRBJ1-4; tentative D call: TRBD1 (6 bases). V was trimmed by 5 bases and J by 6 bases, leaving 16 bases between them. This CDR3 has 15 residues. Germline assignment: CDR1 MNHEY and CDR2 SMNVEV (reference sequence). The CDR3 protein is CASSPTGAVDEKLFF. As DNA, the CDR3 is TGTGCCAGCAGTCCCACGGGGGCGGTTGATGAAAAACTGTTTTTT.

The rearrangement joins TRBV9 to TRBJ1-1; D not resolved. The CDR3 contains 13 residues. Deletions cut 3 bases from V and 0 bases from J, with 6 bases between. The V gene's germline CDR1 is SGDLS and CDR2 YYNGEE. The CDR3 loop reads CASSAALNTEAFF. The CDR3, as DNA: TGTGCCAGCAGCGCCGCATTGAACACTGAAGCTTTCTTT.

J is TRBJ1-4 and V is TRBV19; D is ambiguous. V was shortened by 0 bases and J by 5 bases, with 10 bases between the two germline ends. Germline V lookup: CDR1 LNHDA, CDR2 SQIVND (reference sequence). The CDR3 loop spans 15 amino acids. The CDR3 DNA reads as TGTGCCAGTAGTATAGACACGGCCGCAAATGAAAAACTGTTTTTT. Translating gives CASSIDTAANEKLFF.

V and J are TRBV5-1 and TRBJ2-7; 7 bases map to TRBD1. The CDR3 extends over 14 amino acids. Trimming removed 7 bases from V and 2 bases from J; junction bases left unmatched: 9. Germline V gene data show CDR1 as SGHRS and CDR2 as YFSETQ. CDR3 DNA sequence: TGCGCCAGCGCCTCGACAGGGTCCCCCTACGAGCAGTACTTC. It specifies CASASTGSPYEQYF. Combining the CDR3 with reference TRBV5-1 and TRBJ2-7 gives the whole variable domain KAGVTQTPRYLIKTRGQQVTLSCSPISGHRSVSWYQQTPGQGLQFLFEYFSETQRNKGNFPGRFSGRQFSNSRSEMNVSTLELGDSALYLCASASTGSPYEQYFGPGTRLTVT.

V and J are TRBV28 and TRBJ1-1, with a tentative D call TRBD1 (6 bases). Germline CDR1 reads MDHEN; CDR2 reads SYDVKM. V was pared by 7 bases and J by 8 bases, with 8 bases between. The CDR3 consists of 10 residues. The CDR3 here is CASIQGEAFF. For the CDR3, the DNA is TGTGCCAGCATACAGGGAGAAGCTTTCTTT. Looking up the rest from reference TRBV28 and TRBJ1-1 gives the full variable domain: DVKVTQSSRYLVKRTGEKVFLECVQDMDHENMFWYRQDPGLGLRLIYFSYDVKMKEKGDIPEGYSVSREKKERFSLILESASTNQTSMYLCASIQGEAFFGQGTRLTVV.